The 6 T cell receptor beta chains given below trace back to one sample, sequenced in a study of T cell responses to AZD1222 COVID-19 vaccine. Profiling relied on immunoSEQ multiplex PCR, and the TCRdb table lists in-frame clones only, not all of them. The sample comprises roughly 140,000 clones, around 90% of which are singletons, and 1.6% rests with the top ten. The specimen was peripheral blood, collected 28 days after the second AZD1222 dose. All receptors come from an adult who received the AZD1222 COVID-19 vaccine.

The CDR3 nucleotides read TGTGCCAGCTCACCACCAGGGGGGCTTGGTGAAAAACTGTTTTTT. Amino acids: CASSPPGGLGEKLFF. The J gene is TRBJ1-4, the V gene TRBV18, with D possibly TRBD1 on 6 matching bases. V dropped 0 bases and J dropped 7 bases, with 12 bases sitting between them. The V gene's germline CDR1 is KGHSH and CDR2 LQKENI. The CDR3 loop spans 15 amino acids.

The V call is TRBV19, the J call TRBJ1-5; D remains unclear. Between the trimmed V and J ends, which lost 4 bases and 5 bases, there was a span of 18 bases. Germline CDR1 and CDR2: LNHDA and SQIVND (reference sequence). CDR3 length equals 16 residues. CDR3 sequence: CASSSKGAVNYQPQHF. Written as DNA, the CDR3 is TGTGCCAGTAGTAGTAAGGGAGCCGTGAATTATCAGCCCCAGCATTTT.

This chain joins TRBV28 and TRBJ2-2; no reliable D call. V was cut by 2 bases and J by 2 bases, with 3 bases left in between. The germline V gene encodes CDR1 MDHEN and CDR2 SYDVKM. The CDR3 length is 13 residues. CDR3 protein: CASSLLNTGELFF. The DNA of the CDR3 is TGTGCCAGCAGTTTACTTAACACCGGGGAGCTGTTTTTT.

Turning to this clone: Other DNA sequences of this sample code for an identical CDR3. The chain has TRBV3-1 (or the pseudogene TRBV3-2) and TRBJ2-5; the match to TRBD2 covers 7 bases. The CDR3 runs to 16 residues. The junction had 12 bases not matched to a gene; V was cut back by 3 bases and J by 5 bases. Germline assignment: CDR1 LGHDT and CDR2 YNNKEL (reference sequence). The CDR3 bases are TGTGCCAGCAGCCAGGGACGGGGCGGGGGTCGGGAGACCCAGTACTTC. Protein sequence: CASSQGRGGGRETQYF.

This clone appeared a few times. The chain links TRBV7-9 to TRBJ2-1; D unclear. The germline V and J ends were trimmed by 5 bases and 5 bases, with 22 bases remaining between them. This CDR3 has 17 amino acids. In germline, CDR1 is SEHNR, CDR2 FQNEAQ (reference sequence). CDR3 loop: CASSATPGSSPDNEQFF. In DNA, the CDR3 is TGTGCCAGCAGCGCAACTCCCGGGTCATCTCCGGACAATGAGCAGTTCTTC. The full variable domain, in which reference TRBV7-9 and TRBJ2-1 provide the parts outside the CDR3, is DTGVSQNPRHKITKRGQNVTFRCDPISEHNRLYWYRQTLGQGPEFLTYFQNEAQLEKSRLLSDRFSAERPKGSFSTLEIQRTEQGDSAMYLCASSATPGSSPDNEQFFGPGTRLTVL.

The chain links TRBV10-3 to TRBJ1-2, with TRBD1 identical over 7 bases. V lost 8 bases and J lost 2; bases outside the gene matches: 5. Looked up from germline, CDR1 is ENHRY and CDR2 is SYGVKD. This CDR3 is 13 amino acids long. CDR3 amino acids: CAIEGAPNYGYTF. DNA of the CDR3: TGTGCCATCGAGGGGGCGCCGAACTATGGCTACACCTTC.